This T cell receptor (beta chain) is drawn from a study of blood T cells in healthy people across ages. J was trimmed by 3 bases and V by 1 base; bases with no gene match: 4. Germline-derived CDR1 and CDR2 are SGHTA and FQGNSA. This CDR3 is 15 amino acids long. As regards this clonotype: The antigen is undetermined.

The donors, all healthy, were Caucasians living in Russia, aged about 6 to 95. Isolating PBMCs gave at least 6.5 million of these cells per sample. Extractions gave at least 5.5 micrograms of total RNA per sample. A second PCR, run for roughly 7 to 12 cycles, used a sample-barcoded 5' primer plus a J-beta primer mix. MiXCR was run by TCRdb on the 5' RACE reads, yielding one entry per CDR3 protein. Counted here are 890,000 or so distinct CDR3 sequences, around two thirds occurring once; the ten biggest clones make up about 27%. Points from the study as a whole: One million T cells yielded diversity estimates that were considered underestimates.

The TCR originated in a man aged 25 to 40 in good health. The chain uses TRBV7-2 and TRBJ2-5; the match to TRBD2 covers 8 bases. Sequenced input: blood. In nucleotides, the CDR3 is TGTGCCAGCAGCTTAGGGGGACTAGGGGAAGAGACCCAGTACTTC. Amino acids: CASSLGGLGEETQYF.